This T cell receptor (beta chain) was identified in a study of post-analysis software for immune sequencing data. Overall study: Multiple sclerosis in the patients followed relapsing-remitting, secondary progressive and progressive-relapsing courses.

The authors incorporated unique molecular identifiers into the TCR beta cDNA libraries. A population of roughly 0.9 to 11 million T cells gave rise to about 500,000 cDNA molecules. TCRdb independently ran MiXCR on the PCR reads; one entry per CDR3 protein. This sample carries around 770,000 distinct CDR3 sequences, around 46% of them seen once, and the ten largest clones take just under 5%. This clonotype was counted ten times or more. The target antigen is unknown. Germline V lookup: CDR1 LNHDA, CDR2 SQIVND (reference sequence). The length of the CDR3 is 15 residues. With 5 bases clipped from V and 4 bases from J, the junction kept 8 bases outside the gene matches. Study-wide points: Controls significantly exceeded multiple sclerosis patients in normalized Chao1 diversity. The study found TRBV5-6, TRBV5-1 and TRBV20-1 among a few TRBV segments more frequent in patients than controls. F measure showed strong co-clustering of same-batch samples.

This chain connects TRBV19 to TRBJ2-3, with 8 bases lining up with TRBD2. The material sequenced was blood. The TCR comes from a girl aged 10 to 17 with multiple sclerosis. The DNA of the CDR3 is TGTGCCAGTAGTTCCGGACTAGCATCTCCAGATACGCAGTATTTT. Translating it yields CASSSGLASPDTQYF.